Presented here are 13 T cell receptor beta chains from one specimen sequenced in a study of radiation and T cells in renal cell carcinoma. Time point meaning: baseline pretreatment blood. The treatment is: 15 Gy SBRT to primary tumor, nephrectomy 4 weeks later. Sequencing was performed with immunoSEQ multiplex PCR; in TCRdb, only in-frame clones are kept and a portion is missing. The sample consists of 130,000 or so clones, roughly 83% of them appearing once. Sample: blood, taken from a patient whose treatment included radiotherapy and nephrectomy. Source of these receptors: a woman aged 45-59 years with renal cell carcinoma.

J is TRBJ1-3 and V is TRBV7-8; D is unclear. The CDR3 covers 17 residues. Germline V CDR1 and CDR2: SGHVS, FQNEAQ. The V gene lost 0 bases and the J gene lost 4 bases, with 16 bases spanning the gap. CDR3 loop: CASSLALRTLGGNTIYF. CDR3 bases: TGTGCCAGCAGCTTAGCGTTGAGGACCCTCGGAGGAAACACCATATATTTT. The full variable domain, in which reference TRBV7-8 and TRBJ1-3 provide the parts outside the CDR3, is GAGVSQSPRYKVAKRGQDVALRCDPISGHVSLFWYQQALGQGPEFLTYFQNEAQLDKSGLPSDRFFAERPEGSVSTLKIQRTQQEDSAVYLCASSLALRTLGGNTIYFGEGSWLTVV.

The sample holds a few counts of this clone. The CDR3 DNA follows: TGTGCCAGCAGCCCACCTAGCAGGGGGAGGCTGTTTTTT. Translating it yields CASSPPSRGRLFF. This chain connects TRBV7-3 to TRBJ2-2, with 7 positions matching TRBD1. The CDR3 contains 13 residues. The V segment lost 5 bases and the J segment 13 bases; nucleotides outside the gene matches: 10. The germline V gene has CDR1 SGHTA and CDR2 FQGTGA.

This sequence joins TRBV7-8 and TRBJ1-4; TRBD1 aligns across 9 bases. The CDR3 length is 15 residues. In germline, CDR1 is SGHVS, CDR2 FQNEAQ. V was clipped by 5 bases and J by 8 bases; unmatched bases: 9. CDR3 loop: CASSVPGTGKEKLFF. The CDR3 coding sequence is TGTGCCAGCAGCGTTCCCGGGACAGGGAAAGAAAAACTGTTTTTT.

This chain links TRBV13 with TRBJ1-3; D is uncertain. CDR1 PRHDT and CDR2 FYEKMQ come from the germline V gene (reference sequence). Trimming stripped 1 base from V and 0 bases from J, with 13 bases between. The CDR3 contains 17 residues. CDR3 nucleotide sequence: TGTGCCAGCAGCTTAGTGGCAGGCTCAATCTCTGGAAACACCATATATTTT. This translates into CASSLVAGSISGNTIYF.

The chain links TRBV6-5 to TRBJ2-7; a weak D match, TRBD2 (6 bases). The ends were cut back, 10 bases at V and 3 bases at J, with 16 bases in the middle. Germline values: CDR1 MNHEY, CDR2 SVGAGI. The CDR3 runs to 13 residues. This CDR3 is CATRPGGDYEQYF. As DNA, the CDR3 is TGTGCCACCAGACCCGGGGGTGACTACGAGCAGTACTTC.

The rearrangement uses TRBV30 and TRBJ2-7; D is possibly TRBD1 (6 bases). Germline V lookup: CDR1 GTSNPN, CDR2 SVGIG (reference sequence). There are 14 residues in the CDR3. Trimming left V 0 bases short and J 2 bases short, with 11 bases between. CDR3 coding DNA: TGTGCCTGGAGTGTAACAGGGATACCCTACGAGCAGTACTTC. Translating it yields CAWSVTGIPYEQYF.

The chain is built from TRBV18 and TRBJ1-4; D call uncertain. Germline V gene data show CDR1 as KGHSH and CDR2 as LQKENI. V lost 3 bases, J lost 9 bases, and 14 bases lay in between. CDR3 size: 14 residues. DNA of the CDR3: TGTGCCAGCTCACCCCGGGCCTCGACCCAAAAACTGTTTTTT. Translation gives CASSPRASTQKLFF.

V gene TRBV11-2 combines with J gene TRBJ2-1; the D is unclear. The V end was cut by 5 bases, the J end by 6 bases, with 14 bases between. This CDR3 spans 14 amino acids. Germline CDR1 is SGHAT and CDR2 is FQNNGV. The CDR3 DNA sequence: TGTGCCAGCAGCCCCCTCGATAGTGGCAATGAGCAGTTCTTC. It yields the protein CASSPLDSGNEQFF.

In this sample, this clone turned up a few times. V usage is TRBV19 and J usage is TRBJ1-2; no definite D call. V shed 9 bases and J shed 8 bases, with 4 bases lying between them. CDR1 is LNHDA, CDR2 SQIVND, per germline (reference sequence). The CDR3 spans 8 residues. The CDR3 DNA follows: TGTGCCAGGGAGGGCTACACCTTC. Translation gives CAREGYTF.

This chain uses TRBV5-1 with TRBJ2-3; the match to TRBD2 covers 7 bases. The CDR3 extends over 15 amino acids. The germline V gene encodes CDR1 SGHRS and CDR2 YFSETQ. V lost 0 bases and J lost 4; bases outside the gene matches: 5. The CDR3 protein is CASSLEGEGPDTQYF. The DNA of the CDR3 is TGCGCCAGCAGCTTGGAAGGGGAGGGCCCAGATACGCAGTATTTT.

This clone has more than one count but fewer than ten. This chain joins TRBV19 and TRBJ2-5; D is perhaps TRBD1 (6 bases). Germline V lookup: CDR1 LNHDA, CDR2 SQIVND (reference sequence). The V gene lost 4 bases and the J gene lost 2 bases, with 8 bases spanning the gap. The length of the CDR3 is 13 residues. Written as DNA, the CDR3 is TGTGCCAGTAGTAAGAGGGGGCAAGAGACCCAGTACTTC. Protein product: CASSKRGQETQYF.

The genes are TRBV14 and TRBJ2-2; 10 positions agree with TRBD2. Germline-derived CDR1 and CDR2 are SGHDN and FVKESK. The ends lost 2 bases at V and 6 bases at J; junction bases unmatched: 6. The CDR3 runs 16 residues. The CDR3 DNA reads as TGTGCCAGCAGCCAACTTAGCGGGGGGCTGCCCGGGGAGCTGTTTTTT. Protein product: CASSQLSGGLPGELFF.

This clone has just one count. The V gene is TRBV4-3, the J gene TRBJ2-2; possible D gene TRBD2, 6 bases. The length of the CDR3 is 13 residues. From germline, CDR1 is LGHNA and CDR2 YSLEER. Trimming cost V 0 bases and J 11 bases, with 10 bases left between them. This chain's CDR3 is CASSQDWGGELFF. CDR3 coding DNA: TGCGCCAGCAGCCAAGATTGGGGAGGAGAGCTGTTTTTT.